Listed here are 2 T cell receptor beta chains from one sample, sequenced in a study of blood T cell repertoires in COVID-19. Assay used: immunoSEQ multiplex PCR; TCRdb lists only in-frame clones, some missing. Of under 350,000 clones in the sample, approximately 90% were seen once. The sample consisted of peripheral blood. These receptors were taken from a man in his forties or fifties with acute or convalescent COVID-19.

The chain recombines TRBV5-1 with TRBJ2-2, with 14 bases fitting TRBD2. V dropped 0 bases and J dropped 0; count of bases not matched to a gene: 4. Germline V gene data show CDR1 as SGHRS and CDR2 as YFSETQ. The CDR3 extends over 19 amino acids. CDR3 sequence (DNA): TGCGCCAGCAGCTTGGCAGGACTAGCGGGGGGAACGAACACCGGGGAGCTGTTTTTT. Translated, it gives CASSLAGLAGGTNTGELFF.

The V and J genes are TRBV2 and TRBJ1-1; the D gene is possibly TRBD1 (6 bases). Per germline, CDR1 SNHLY and CDR2 FYNNEI. CDR3 length: 12 residues. Trimming removed 7 bases from V and 6 bases from J, with 12 bases in between. CDR3 region: CASIQGWPEAFF. The CDR3, as DNA: TGTGCCAGCATACAGGGTTGGCCTGAAGCTTTCTTT.